Sequencing of this T cell receptor beta chain was carried out in a study of regulatory T cells in long-lasting Graves disease. Time point reported: newly diagnosed GD, antithyroid drugs for less than 3 months. Extracted PBMC RNA gave rise to the TCR library. CDR3 length: 13 residues. V lost 6 bases and J lost 7; bases outside the gene matches: 5. Per the germline V gene, CDR1 is MNHNS and CDR2 is SASEGT. Notes on the study in general: Favoring TRBV28, TRBJ1-2 and TRBJ2-5 was a feature seen in persistent disease.

HTBI primers from iRepertoire and Arm-PCR of CDR3 regions yielded the TCR beta libraries. Via MiXCR, TCRdb re-called the multiplex PCR reads, giving one row per CDR3 protein. Found here are approximately 440,000 distinct CDR3 sequences, roughly 15% of them singletons; the top ten hold less than 15%. This clonotype was seen repeatedly, ten times or more. The antigen is not known. These data were also filed under a second study, of T cells in Graves' hyperthyroidism and ophthalmopathy.

This TCR derives from a man between 40 and 49 years old with Graves disease. The starting material was peripheral blood mononuclear cells (PBMCs), obtained at new diagnosis, from a patient treated with antithyroid drugs. V gene TRBV6-1 combines with J gene TRBJ2-4, with 8 bases that match TRBD1. The chain's CDR3 is CASSQDRVNIQYF. CDR3 coding DNA: TGTGCCAGCAGCCAGGACAGGGTGAACATTCAGTACTTC.